The 25 T cell receptor beta chains listed next were all sequenced from one sample in a study of long-term antiretroviral therapy in people with HIV. The libraries were made with immunoSEQ v3.0 at survey level. This table comes from immunoSEQ multiplex PCR, and its TCRdb copy is limited to in-frame clones, with some not included. The sample yields under 20,000 clones, 81% seen once. Sequencing was performed on unsorted PBMCs, taken 0.3 years after starting antiretroviral therapy. The receptors come from a man younger than 35 with HIV.

The V gene is TRBV15, the J gene TRBJ2-7, with TRBD1 identical over 11 bases. The V segment lost 5 bases and the J segment 7 bases; nucleotides outside the gene matches: 4. The CDR3 length is 13 residues. The germline V gene encodes CDR1 LNHNV and CDR2 YYDKDF (reference sequence). The CDR3 is CATSVDRGREQYF. DNA of the CDR3: TGTGCCACCAGCGTGGACAGGGGGCGAGAGCAGTACTTC.

The chain has TRBV9 and TRBJ1-3; no clear D. The CDR3 consists of 14 residues. Trimming left V 4 bases short and J 4 bases short, with 12 bases between. In germline, CDR1 is SGDLS, CDR2 YYNGEE. The DNA for the CDR3 is TGTGCCAGCAGCTCCACCGGTGGGGGAAACACCATATATTTT. Translation: CASSSTGGGNTIYF.

The chain joins TRBV5-5 to TRBJ2-2, with D uncertain. Germline loops: CDR1 SGHKS, CDR2 YYEKEE (reference sequence). The CDR3 has 11 residues. Between the trimmed V and J ends, which lost 4 bases and 7 bases, there was a span of 5 bases. CDR3 DNA sequence: TGTGCCAGCAGCGCCCTCGGGGAGCTGTTTTTT. Amino acids: CASSALGELFF.

This clone has just one count. CDR3 sequence reads: CASSLSGLITGELFF. The CDR3 DNA reads TGTGCCAGCAGTTTATCGGGACTTATCACCGGGGAGCTGTTTTTT. This chain uses TRBV27 with TRBJ2-2; a possible D gene is TRBD2 (6 bases). This CDR3 is built from 15 residues. The V end was cut by 0 bases, the J end by 4 bases, with 9 bases between. The germline CDR1 and CDR2 sequences are MNHEY and SMNVEV (reference sequence).

The V and J genes are TRBV2 and TRBJ1-1; D is possibly TRBD1 (6 bases). The CDR3 covers 13 residues. Germline CDR1 reads SNHLY; CDR2 reads FYNNEI. Between the trimmed V and J ends, which lost 0 bases and 10 bases, there was a span of 12 bases. The CDR3 DNA reads TGTGCCAGCAGTGAAGCAGAACAGGGATTAGCTTTCTTT. This sequence encodes CASSEAEQGLAFF.

CDR3 loop: CASSFFNQPQHF. In DNA form, the CDR3 reads TGTGCCAGCAGTTTTTTCAATCAGCCCCAGCATTTT. V gene TRBV28 combines with J gene TRBJ1-5; D remains ambiguous. This CDR3 comprises 12 residues. V was clipped by 3 bases and J by 3 bases, with 3 bases between them. Germline V gene lookup returns CDR1 MDHEN and CDR2 SYDVKM.

V is TRBV30 and J is TRBJ2-2, with 8 bases fitting TRBD2. CDR1 and CDR2 (germline): GTSNPN, SVGIG (reference sequence). Losses at the gene ends were 1 base for V and 10 bases for J; bases not matched to a gene: 5. The CDR3 is 13 amino acids. The CDR3 DNA reads as TGTGCCTGGAGTGCCGGAGCGGGGGAGGAGCTGTTTTTT. Amino acid sequence: CAWSAGAGEELFF.

V usage is TRBV27 and J usage is TRBJ2-1; 8 positions match TRBD2. J was trimmed by 9 bases and V by 7 bases; bases with no gene match: 5. Germline CDR1 is MNHEY and CDR2 is SMNVEV (reference sequence). CDR3 length equals 12 residues. CDR3 DNA: TGTGCCAGCACTACGAGCGGGGGTGAGCAGTTCTTC. Its protein is CASTTSGGEQFF.

The chain uses TRBV7-9 and TRBJ2-1, with TRBD1 matching over 9 bases. CDR3 length equals 16 residues. Germline assignment: CDR1 SEHNR and CDR2 FQNEAQ (reference sequence). V lost 5 bases, J lost 6 bases, and 11 bases stayed unmatched. The CDR3 region is CASSRSRDRDPNEQFF. In DNA, the CDR3 is TGTGCCAGCAGCCGCTCCCGGGACAGGGACCCCAATGAGCAGTTCTTC.

V and J are TRBV2 and TRBJ1-3; D is undetermined. Trimming took off 2 bases at V and 0 bases at J, with 8 bases between the two ends. Germline assignment: CDR1 SNHLY and CDR2 FYNNEI. This CDR3 spans 15 amino acids. As DNA, the CDR3 is TGTGCCAGCAGTGAAAGCCGGGGCTCTGGAAACACCATATATTTT. As protein: CASSESRGSGNTIYF.

The V call is TRBV2, the J call TRBJ2-1; D remains unclear. With 3 bases removed from V and 9 bases from J, the gap between germline ends came to 6 bases. This CDR3 spans 11 amino acids. The germline CDR1 and CDR2 sequences are SNHLY and FYNNEI. The CDR3 sequence: CASSDGGEQFF. The CDR3 nucleotides read TGTGCCAGCAGTGATGGTGGTGAGCAGTTCTTC.

The V and J genes are TRBV7-9 and TRBJ2-7; D might be TRBD1 (6 bases). In germline, CDR1 is SEHNR, CDR2 FQNEAQ (reference sequence). The CDR3 is made up of 15 amino acids. The ends were cut back, 1 base at V and 2 bases at J, with 12 bases in the middle. CDR3 in amino acids: CASSLGHRDPYEQYF. In nucleotides, the CDR3 is TGTGCCAGCAGCTTAGGTCACAGGGACCCCTACGAGCAGTACTTC.

The rearrangement links TRBV9 to TRBJ2-3; either TRBD1 or TRBD2 may supply D (5 bases each). V lost 0 bases and J 3 bases, leaving 17 bases between the germline ends. The CDR3 length is 17 residues. CDR1 SGDLS and CDR2 YYNGEE come from the germline V gene. CDR3 DNA: TGTGCCAGCAGCGTAGCGCCGGGGACCACCGGGACAGATACGCAGTATTTT. It encodes CASSVAPGTTGTDTQYF.

This chain links TRBV7-9 with TRBJ2-5; D call uncertain. Germline values: CDR1 SEHNR, CDR2 FQNEAQ (reference sequence). The CDR3 is 14 residues long. Deletions cut 1 base from V and 0 bases from J, with 6 bases between. CDR3 in amino acids: CASSLGGDQETQYF. CDR3 nucleotide sequence: TGTGCCAGCAGCTTAGGTGGAGACCAAGAGACCCAGTACTTC.

The chain is built from TRBV9 and TRBJ2-5; 7 nucleotides match TRBD1. Unmatched junction bases numbered 4, after V lost 4 bases and J lost 1 base. Germline CDR1 is SGDLS and CDR2 is YYNGEE. The CDR3 runs to 14 residues. The CDR3: CASSLRDSQETQYF. In nucleotides, the CDR3 is TGTGCCAGCAGCCTCCGGGACAGCCAAGAGACCCAGTACTTC.

J is TRBJ2-3 and V is TRBV6-1; 10 bases fit TRBD2. This CDR3 has 15 amino acids. Germline values: CDR1 MNHNS, CDR2 SASEGT. The V and J ends lost 7 bases and 5 bases, in that order; junction bases with no gene match: 9. The CDR3 loop reads CASTMGSGGVDTQYF. The CDR3 DNA reads as TGTGCCAGCACGATGGGAAGCGGGGGGGTAGATACGCAGTATTTT.

V usage is TRBV11-1 and J usage is TRBJ2-5, with 7 bases fitting TRBD1. The CDR3 contains 15 residues. Germline CDR1 SGHAT, CDR2 FQDESV (reference sequence). J gave up 1 base and V 6 bases, and 8 bases lay outside the gene matches. The CDR3 DNA reads TGTGCCAGCAGACCCAGAAACAGGGGCCAAGAGACCCAGTACTTC. It encodes CASRPRNRGQETQYF.

CDR3 nucleotides: TGCGCCAGCAGCTTGATGGCGGGACACTCCTACAATGAGCAGTTCTTC. Translating it yields CASSLMAGHSYNEQFF. The chain recombines TRBV5-1 with TRBJ2-1; either TRBD1 or TRBD2 may fit D (6 bases each). Trimming took 1 base from V and 0 from J, leaving 11 bases between them. Germline V gene data show CDR1 as SGHRS and CDR2 as YFSETQ. There are 16 residues in the CDR3.

This CDR3 is CATSSPPGQRGADQPQHF. DNA of the CDR3: TGTGCCACCAGCAGTCCCCCGGGACAACGGGGGGCGGATCAGCCCCAGCATTTT. The J gene is TRBJ1-5, the V gene TRBV15, with a tentative D call TRBD1 (6 bases). Germline V gives CDR1 LNHNV, CDR2 YYDKDF (reference sequence). The CDR3 has 18 residues. The V gene lost 3 bases and the J gene lost 5 bases, with 23 bases spanning the gap.

The rearrangement joins TRBV7-9 to TRBJ2-7, with D possibly being TRBD1 (6 bases). CDR3 length equals 13 residues. V lost 5 bases and J 5 bases, leaving 13 bases between the germline ends. Germline-derived CDR1 and CDR2 are SEHNR and FQNEAQ (reference sequence). CDR3 sequence reads: CASSTGGFNEQYF. The DNA of the CDR3 is TGTGCCAGCAGCACTGGGGGCTTCAACGAGCAGTACTTC.

This clone appeared once. V usage is TRBV13 and J usage is TRBJ2-3; possible D gene TRBD2, 6 bases. CDR1 is PRHDT, CDR2 FYEKMQ, per germline (reference sequence). The CDR3 contains 19 residues. Deletions cut 3 bases from V and 1 base from J, with 23 bases between. In DNA form, the CDR3 reads TGTGCCAGCAGCTTCCGCTCGGCTTCGGGGGTTGACGGCACAGATACGCAGTATTTT. As protein: CASSFRSASGVDGTDTQYF. The full variable domain, its missing parts supplied by reference TRBV13 and TRBJ2-3, is AAGVIQSPRHLIKEKRETATLKCYPIPRHDTVYWYQQGPGQDPQFLISFYEKMQSDKGSIPDRFSAQQFSDYHSELNMSSLELGDSALYFCASSFRSASGVDGTDTQYFGPGTRLTVL.

V is TRBV5-6 and J is TRBJ1-1, with D perhaps TRBD1 (5 bases). Per germline, CDR1 SGHDT and CDR2 YYEEEE. CDR3 size: 13 residues. Trimming pared 3 bases from V and 1 base from J, leaving 7 bases between. CDR3 sequence reads: CASSSDKNTEAFF. The CDR3 region has the DNA TGTGCCAGCAGCTCGGACAAGAACACTGAAGCTTTCTTT.

CDR3 sequence reads: CASSPELAGANEQFF. The CDR3 nucleotides read TGTGCCAGCAGCCCGGAGCTAGCGGGGGCCAATGAGCAGTTCTTC. The chain joins TRBV9 to TRBJ2-1; 10 positions match TRBD2. The germline CDR1 and CDR2 sequences are SGDLS and YYNGEE. V was clipped by 4 bases and J by 6 bases; unmatched bases: 7. The CDR3 has 15 residues.

This clone was counted once. The chain uses TRBV5-1 and TRBJ1-1, with D tentatively TRBD1 (5 bases). The ends were cut back, 2 bases at V and 2 bases at J, with 13 bases in the middle. CDR1 SGHRS and CDR2 YFSETQ come from the germline V gene. CDR3 length: 15 amino acids. The CDR3, as DNA: TGCGCCAGCAGCTTTGGGGCAGGGACCAACACTGAAGCTTTCTTT. It yields the protein CASSFGAGTNTEAFF.

The V gene is TRBV4-1, the J gene TRBJ2-2; D remains ambiguous. V was shortened by 1 base and J by 9 bases, with 9 bases between the two germline ends. The CDR3 is made up of 13 amino acids. Germline CDR1 MGHRA, CDR2 YSYEKL. CDR3 amino acids: CASSQVGGRELFF. Written as DNA, the CDR3 is TGCGCCAGCAGCCAAGTAGGTGGGAGGGAGCTGTTTTTT.